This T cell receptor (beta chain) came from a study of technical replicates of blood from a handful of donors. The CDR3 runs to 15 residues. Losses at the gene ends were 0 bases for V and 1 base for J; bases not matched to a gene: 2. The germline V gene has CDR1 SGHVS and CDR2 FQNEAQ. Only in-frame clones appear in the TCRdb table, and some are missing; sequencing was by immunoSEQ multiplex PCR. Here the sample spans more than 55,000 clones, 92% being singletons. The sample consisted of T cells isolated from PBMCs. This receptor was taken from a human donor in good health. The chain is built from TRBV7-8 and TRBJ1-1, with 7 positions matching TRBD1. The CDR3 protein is CASSLAQGRNTEAFF. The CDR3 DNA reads TGTGCCAGCAGCTTAGCACAGGGGCGGAACACTGAAGCTTTCTTT.